The clone carrying this T cell receptor (beta chain) has ten or more counts. This specimen comes from a study of low-dose radiotherapy and immunotherapy resistance in tumors. Study in general: A dose of 1 Gy per fraction every two weeks went to Cohort 2, totaling 13 Gy over 26 weeks. Dosing of intravenous cyclophosphamide at 200 mg/m2 occurred every two weeks and took place one day prior to radiation and immunotherapy.

Gene-specific TRAV and TRBV primers were used for first-strand cDNA, covering alpha and beta chains. TCRs were amplified for roughly 20 PCR cycles with a constant-region primer and V-primer adapter. A single record per CDR3 protein comes from TCRdb applying MiXCR to the reads. The sample yields about 97,000 distinct CDR3 sequences, around 20% seen once. Time point denoted: after trial treatment. Treatment given: LDRT plus nivolumab, ipilimumab, low-dose cyclophosphamide and aspirin (RACIN trial). Donors were given nivolumab, ipilimumab, aspirin, low-dose cyclophosphamide and low-dose radiotherapy. Patients with advanced, tumor-infiltrating lymphocyte-negative solid tumors were eligible. CDR1 and CDR2 from the germline V gene are MNHEY and SVGAGI. With 0 bases removed from V and 4 bases from J, the gap between germline ends came to 14 bases. This CDR3 region has 16 residues.

This chain links TRBV6-5 with TRBJ2-3, with D perhaps TRBD1 (6 bases). The clonotype originates from a male donor with prostate cancer. The sequencing here drew on PBMCs, taken after low-dose radiotherapy plus immunotherapy. The CDR3 sequence is CASSYSHPRGADTQYF. In DNA, the CDR3 is TGTGCCAGCAGTTACTCTCACCCCAGGGGCGCAGATACGCAGTATTTT.